This T cell receptor beta chain emerged from a study of T cell clonality in common variable immunodeficiency. This clone was seen many times. The CDR3 goes on 3 residues after the read ends, and that part is filled in from the germline J gene. CDR1 MNHNS and CDR2 SASEGT come from the germline V gene. This CDR3 has 12 residues. The table came from immunoSEQ multiplex PCR; TCRdb's copy has only in-frame clones and leaves some out. The data show about 43,000 clones, with none appearing a single time. This chain uses TRBV6-1 with TRBJ1-1; no clear D. Sequenced material: peripheral blood mononuclear cells. The clonotype originates from a person aged 18 to 75 in good health. CDR3 amino acids: CASSEPGNRAFF. The DNA read from the CDR3 is TGTGCCAGCAGTGAACCGGGGAATAGA.